This entry concerns a single TCR beta chain. This clone appeared once. Its antigen remains undetermined. No base qualities exist here, and no much larger clone lies one base off it. The entry originates in a study of OX40 agonist ivuxolimab in advanced cancers. A note on the overall study: Ivuxolimab was a fully human IgG2 agonistic monoclonal antibody targeting the costimulatory receptor OX40 (CD134). Intravenous ivuxolimab was administered to patients every 2 weeks at six dose levels: 0.01, 0.1, 0.3, 1.5, 3 and 10 mg/kg. Of the roughly 51 patients in dose escalation, some 20 had hepatocellular carcinoma, about 15 had melanoma, 9 had renal cell carcinoma and 9 had head and neck cancer. In the dose-escalation cohort, roughly 80% of patients were male, and the mean age was around 60 years, with a range of about 23 to 85. Prior anti-PD-1, anti-PD-L1 or anti-CTLA-4 therapy was permitted, and checkpoint inhibitors had been received by about 37% of dose-escalation patients. Three dose-escalation patients achieved partial responses, one with hepatocellular carcinoma and two with cutaneous melanoma. Peripheral TCRbeta sequencing aimed to test whether ivuxolimab altered TCR sequence diversity and caused clonal T-cell expansion. The paper reports the monotherapy dose-escalation portion (N = 52 patients) of the phase I ivuxolimab trial.

For sequencing of the TCRbeta CDR3 region, genomic DNA was extracted from the sorted cells. The immunoSEQ Assay was used to sequence the TCRbeta CDR3 regions. TCRdb took over this immuneACCESS table, retaining in-frame rearrangements with V and J assigned. Such tables are incomplete; in checked studies, under half of the missing clones stem from an unresolved V gene, and the remainder is unexplained. The sample includes more than 60,000 clones, with around 86% observed a single time. 0.2% to 0.3% of the sample is taken by the ten largest. The trial excluded patients who had a history of autoimmune disease or who were on systemic immunosuppression. Peripheral blood for TCR sequencing was collected from all dose cohorts at baseline, on cycle 4 day 1, and on cycle 7 day 1. Samples were obtained from an open-label, multicenter, first-in-human phase I dose-escalation trial of ivuxolimab. Adults with locally advanced or metastatic melanoma, renal cell, hepatocellular, or head and neck squamous cell carcinoma were enrolled in the trial. CD4+ and CD8+ T cells were sorted separately from peripheral blood before TCR sequencing.

Reading from cysteine to phenylalanine, the CDR3 counts 15 amino acids. Of the read, only the CDR3 DNA is kept; its 45 bases are in frame from base 1. Trimming accounts for 5 bases at V and 3 bases at J, while the number of junction bases matched to no gene is 4. CDR1 and CDR2 are drawn from the germline V gene: SGHTA, FQGTGA. Study-level results and caveats: Antigen specificity was not determined for the clonally expanded peripheral T cells. In the 0.1-3.0 mg/kg groups, partial responders were among the patients with the lowest normalized peripheral clonal expansion, particularly in CD8+ T cells. Low levels of normalized T-cell clonal expansion were also seen in some nonresponding patients. On average, CD8+ T cells showed more expanded clones than CD4+ T cells after ivuxolimab. At doses of 0.1 to 3.0 mg/kg, clonal expansion of both CD4+ and CD8+ blood T cells was observed from baseline to week 6.

The chain couples TRBV7-3 to TRBJ2-7; a stretch of 13 junction bases matches TRBD2. The sample was CD4+ or CD8+ T cells sorted from blood, taken in a trial of the OX40 agonist ivuxolimab. The origin of this receptor is an adult with an advanced solid tumor such as melanoma, head and neck, liver or kidney cancer. The encoded CDR3 is CASSPRLAGGYEQYF. The nucleotides are TGTGCCAGCAGCCCCCGACTAGCGGGAGGCTACGAGCAGTACTTC.